The entry below gives a single T cell receptor beta chain sequence along with its context. As yet, its antigen is unknown. The DNA input per sorted-subset replicate PCR was roughly 0.2 ug, corresponding to 28,000 or so T cell genomes. The assay was immunoSEQ multiplex PCR, and TCRdb's table has in-frame clones only and misses some. The sample shows 2 million to 2.5 million clones, about 94% of them seen only once. The data stem from a study of shared clonotypes between healthy human individuals. Across the study: Each donor contributed plates that comprised three CD4 naive, three CD4 memory, two CD8 naive and one CD8 memory.

Notes on the study in general: The rarefaction results pointed to incomplete sorted-subset sequencing despite large depth.

Sequenced material: naive CD4+ T cells sorted from blood. The subset was: CD45RA+ positively selected. The receptor's source is a young man in good health.

This CDR3 is CAISRGIGELFF. The CDR3 bases are TGTGCCATCAGCAGGGGGATCGGGGAGCTGTTTTTT. V is TRBV10-3 and J is TRBJ2-2; the match to TRBD1 covers 7 bases. CDR3 length equals 12 residues. In germline, CDR1 is ENHRY, CDR2 SYGVKD. Unmatched junction bases numbered 2, after V lost 6 bases and J lost 7 bases.